This T cell receptor beta chain was recorded in a study of a mutant IDH1 vaccine in newly diagnosed glioma. Worth noting for this clone: What it recognizes is unknown.

The time point denotes: week 11, during vaccination. Every vaccine dose comprised 300 ug of mutant IDH1 20-mer peptide plus topical imiquimod. With V trimmed by 6 bases and J by 9 bases, 4 bases remained unmatched. CDR1 MNHEY and CDR2 SVGAGI come from the germline V gene. CDR3 length equals 13 residues. Only in-frame clones appear in the TCRdb table, and some are missing; sequencing was by immunoSEQ multiplex PCR. The sample has tens of thousands of clones, 90% seen once. The chain links TRBV6-5 to TRBJ1-5; 11 bases match TRBD1. The sequence was collected from a man between 18 and 35 years old with glioma. The source material was PBMCs, sampled from a glioma patient whose treatment included an IDH1 peptide vaccine. CDR3 coding DNA: TGTGCCAGCAGAGCCGGGACAGGGGGGCCCCAGCATTTT. Its protein product is CASRAGTGGPQHF.